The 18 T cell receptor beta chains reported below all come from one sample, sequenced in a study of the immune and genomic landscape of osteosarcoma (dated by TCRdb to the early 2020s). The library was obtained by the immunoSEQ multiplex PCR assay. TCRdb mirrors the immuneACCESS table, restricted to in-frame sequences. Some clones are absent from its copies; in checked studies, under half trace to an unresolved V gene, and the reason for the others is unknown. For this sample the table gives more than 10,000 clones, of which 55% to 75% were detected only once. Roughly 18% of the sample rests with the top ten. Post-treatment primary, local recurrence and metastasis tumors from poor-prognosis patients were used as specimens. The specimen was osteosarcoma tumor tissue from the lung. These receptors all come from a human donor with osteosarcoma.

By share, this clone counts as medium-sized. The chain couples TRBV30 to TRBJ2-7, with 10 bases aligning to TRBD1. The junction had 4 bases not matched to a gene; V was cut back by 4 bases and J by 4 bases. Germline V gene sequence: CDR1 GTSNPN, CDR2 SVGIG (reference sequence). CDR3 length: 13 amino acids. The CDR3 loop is CAWTGQGPYEQYF. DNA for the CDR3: TGTGCCTGGACGGGACAGGGGCCATACGAGCAGTACTTC.

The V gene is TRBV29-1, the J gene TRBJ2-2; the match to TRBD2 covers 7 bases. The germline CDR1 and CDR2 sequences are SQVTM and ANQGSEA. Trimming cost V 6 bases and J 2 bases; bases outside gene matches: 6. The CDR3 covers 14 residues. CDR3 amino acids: CSVPLAANTGELFF. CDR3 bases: TGCAGCGTCCCTCTAGCGGCTAACACCGGGGAGCTGTTTTTT.

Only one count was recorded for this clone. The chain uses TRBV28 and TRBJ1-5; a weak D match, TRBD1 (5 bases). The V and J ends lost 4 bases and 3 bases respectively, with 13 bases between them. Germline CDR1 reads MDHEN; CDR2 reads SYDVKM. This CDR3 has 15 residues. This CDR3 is CASSSGGRDNQPQHF. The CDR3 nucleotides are TGTGCCAGCAGTTCGGGGGGGAGGGACAATCAGCCCCAGCATTTT.

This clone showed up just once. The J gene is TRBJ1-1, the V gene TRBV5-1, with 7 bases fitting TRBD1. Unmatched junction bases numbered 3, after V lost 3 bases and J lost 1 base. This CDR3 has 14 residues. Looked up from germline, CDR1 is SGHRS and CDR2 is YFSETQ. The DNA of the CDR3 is TGCGCCAGCAGCTCGGGACAGCAGAACACTGAAGCTTTCTTT. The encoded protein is CASSSGQQNTEAFF. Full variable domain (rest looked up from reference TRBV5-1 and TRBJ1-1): KAGVTQTPRYLIKTRGQQVTLSCSPISGHRSVSWYQQTPGQGLQFLFEYFSETQRNKGNFPGRFSGRQFSNSRSEMNVSTLELGDSALYLCASSSGQQNTEAFFGQGTRLTVV.

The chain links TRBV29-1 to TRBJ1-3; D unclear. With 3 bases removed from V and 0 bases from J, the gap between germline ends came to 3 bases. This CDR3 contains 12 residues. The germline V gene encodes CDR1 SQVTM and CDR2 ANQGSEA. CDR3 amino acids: CSVESSGNTIYF. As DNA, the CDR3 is TGCAGCGTTGAGAGCTCTGGAAACACCATATATTTT.

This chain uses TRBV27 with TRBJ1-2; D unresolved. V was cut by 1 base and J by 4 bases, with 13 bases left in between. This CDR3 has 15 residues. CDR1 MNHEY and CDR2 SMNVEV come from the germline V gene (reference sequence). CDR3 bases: TGTGCCAGCAGTTTATTGCGGGAGAGGTTCTATGGCTACACCTTC. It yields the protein CASSLLRERFYGYTF.

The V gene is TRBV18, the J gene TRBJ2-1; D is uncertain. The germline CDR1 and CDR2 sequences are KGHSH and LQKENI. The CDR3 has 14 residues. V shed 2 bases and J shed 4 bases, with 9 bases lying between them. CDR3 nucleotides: TGTGCCAGCTCACCAAGACTCAGTTACAATGAGCAGTTCTTC. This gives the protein CASSPRLSYNEQFF.

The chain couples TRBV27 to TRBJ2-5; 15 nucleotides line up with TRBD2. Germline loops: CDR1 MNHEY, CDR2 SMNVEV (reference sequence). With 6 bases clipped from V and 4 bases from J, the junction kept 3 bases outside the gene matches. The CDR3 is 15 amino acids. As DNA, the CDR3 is TGTGCCAGCAGCGGACTAGCGGGAGGGTCAGAGACCCAGTACTTC. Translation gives CASSGLAGGSETQYF.

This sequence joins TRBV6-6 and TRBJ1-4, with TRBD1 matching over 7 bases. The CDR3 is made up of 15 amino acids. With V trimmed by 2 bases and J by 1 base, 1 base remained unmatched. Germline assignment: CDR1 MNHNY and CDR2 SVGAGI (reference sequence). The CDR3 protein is CASSYRQGTNEKLFF. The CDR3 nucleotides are TGTGCCAGCAGTTACAGACAGGGAACTAATGAAAAACTGTTTTTT.

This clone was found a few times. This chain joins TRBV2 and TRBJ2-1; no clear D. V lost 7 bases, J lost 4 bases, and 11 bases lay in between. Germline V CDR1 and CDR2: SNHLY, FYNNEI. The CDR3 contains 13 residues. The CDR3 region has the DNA TGTGCCAGCATGGCTTTTTTTTACAATGAGCAGTTCTTC. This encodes CASMAFFYNEQFF.

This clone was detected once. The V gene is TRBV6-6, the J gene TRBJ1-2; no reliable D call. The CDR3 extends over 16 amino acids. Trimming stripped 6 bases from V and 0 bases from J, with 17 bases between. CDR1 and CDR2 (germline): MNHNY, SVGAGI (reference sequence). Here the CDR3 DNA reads TGTGCCAGCAGCCTATCGCTGGGGAGTCCTAACTATGGCTACACCTTC. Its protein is CASSLSLGSPNYGYTF.

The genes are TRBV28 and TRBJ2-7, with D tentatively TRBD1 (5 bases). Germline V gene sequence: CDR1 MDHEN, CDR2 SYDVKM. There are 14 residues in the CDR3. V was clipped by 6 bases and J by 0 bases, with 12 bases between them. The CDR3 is CASSAWGSSYEQYF. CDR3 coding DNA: TGTGCCAGCAGCGCCTGGGGCAGCTCCTACGAGCAGTACTTC.

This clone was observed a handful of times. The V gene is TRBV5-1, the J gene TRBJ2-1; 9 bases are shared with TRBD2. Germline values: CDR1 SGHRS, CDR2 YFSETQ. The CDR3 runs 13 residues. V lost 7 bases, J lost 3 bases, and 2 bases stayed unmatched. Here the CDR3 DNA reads TGCGCCAGCTCGACTAGCGGCTACAATGAGCAGTTCTTC. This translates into CASSTSGYNEQFF. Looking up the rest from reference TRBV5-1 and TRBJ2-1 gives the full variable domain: KAGVTQTPRYLIKTRGQQVTLSCSPISGHRSVSWYQQTPGQGLQFLFEYFSETQRNKGNFPGRFSGRQFSNSRSEMNVSTLELGDSALYLCASSTSGYNEQFFGPGTRLTVL.

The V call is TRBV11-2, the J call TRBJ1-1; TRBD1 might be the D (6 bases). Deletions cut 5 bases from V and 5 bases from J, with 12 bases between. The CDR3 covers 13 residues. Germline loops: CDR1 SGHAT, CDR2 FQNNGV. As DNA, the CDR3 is TGTGCCAGCAGCGAACAGGGCCGGACTGAAGCTTTCTTT. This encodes CASSEQGRTEAFF.

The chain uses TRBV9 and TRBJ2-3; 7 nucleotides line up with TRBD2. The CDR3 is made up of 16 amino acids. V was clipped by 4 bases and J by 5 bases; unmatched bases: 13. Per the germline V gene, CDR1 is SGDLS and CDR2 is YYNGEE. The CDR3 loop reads CASSRQRGSYQDTQYF. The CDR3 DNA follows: TGTGCCAGCAGCAGACAGCGCGGGAGTTATCAAGATACGCAGTATTTT.

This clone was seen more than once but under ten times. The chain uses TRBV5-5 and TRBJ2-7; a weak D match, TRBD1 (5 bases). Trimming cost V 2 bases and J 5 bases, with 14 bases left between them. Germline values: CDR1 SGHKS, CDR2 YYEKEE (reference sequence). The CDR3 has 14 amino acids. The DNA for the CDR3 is TGTGCCAGCAGCTTCCAGGGCCGAATAAACGAGCAGTACTTC. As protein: CASSFQGRINEQYF.

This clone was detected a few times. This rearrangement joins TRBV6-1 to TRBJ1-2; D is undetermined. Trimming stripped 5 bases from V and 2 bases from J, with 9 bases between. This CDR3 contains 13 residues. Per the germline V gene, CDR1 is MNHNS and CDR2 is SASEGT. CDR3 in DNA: TGTGCCAGCAGTAGGGCTTCAAACTATGGCTACACCTTC. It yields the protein CASSRASNYGYTF.

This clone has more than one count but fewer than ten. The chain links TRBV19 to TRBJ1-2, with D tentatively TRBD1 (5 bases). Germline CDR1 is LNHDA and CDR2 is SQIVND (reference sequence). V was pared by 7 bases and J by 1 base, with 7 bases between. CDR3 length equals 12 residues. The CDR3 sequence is CASTGNNYGYTF. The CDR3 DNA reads TGTGCCAGTACAGGGAATAACTATGGCTACACCTTC.